The 11 T cell receptor beta chains in this list originate from one sample, sequenced in a study of CD8 T cells in ankylosing spondylitis. TCRdb redid the calling of the 5' RACE reads with MiXCR, one entry per CDR3 protein. The profile shows tens of thousands of distinct CDR3 sequences, roughly 17% of them singletons. Sequencing used blood. These receptors all come from a male donor with ankylosing spondylitis or in good health (not recorded which).

The V and J genes are TRBV4-1 and TRBJ1-2; D is possibly TRBD1 (6 bases). Germline V gene lookup returns CDR1 MGHRA and CDR2 YSYEKL. This CDR3 region has 14 residues. With 1 base removed from V and 6 bases from J, the gap between germline ends came to 12 bases. CDR3 region: CASSQARGIDGYTF. The CDR3 DNA reads as TGCGCCAGCAGCCAAGCCAGGGGAATTGATGGCTACACCTTC.

V usage is TRBV7-6 and J usage is TRBJ2-5; D is undetermined. The germline V and J ends were trimmed by 2 bases and 3 bases, with 7 bases remaining between them. The CDR3 totals 13 residues. In germline, CDR1 is SGHVS, CDR2 FNYEAQ. CDR3 bases: TGTGCCAGCAGCTTAAGAGTAAAAGAGACCCAGTACTTC. It translates to CASSLRVKETQYF. Using reference TRBV7-6 and TRBJ2-5 for the parts outside the CDR3, the full variable domain is GAGVSQSPRYKVTKRGQDVALRCDPISGHVSLYWYRQALGQGPEFLTYFNYEAQQDKSGLPNDRFSAERPEGSISTLTIQRTEQRDSAMYRCASSLRVKETQYFGPGTRLLVL.

The sample holds many counts of this clonotype. The chain combines TRBV4-1 with TRBJ2-1; possibly TRBD2 for D (5 bases). The CDR3 is 15 amino acids. Trimming shortened V by 0 bases and J by 8 bases, and 14 bases separated the two germline ends. CDR1 and CDR2 from the germline V gene are MGHRA and YSYEKL. CDR3 in DNA: TGCGCCAGCAGCCAAGAGGAGAGGGCCTGGGATGAGCAGTTCTTC. Translation: CASSQEERAWDEQFF.

The sample holds many counts of this clonotype. This chain joins TRBV5-1 and TRBJ1-1, with 8 bases lining up with TRBD1. The CDR3 is 17 amino acids. Per the germline V gene, CDR1 is SGHRS and CDR2 is YFSETQ. V lost 0 bases to trimming and J lost 5 bases; unmatched junction nucleotides: 12. For the CDR3, the DNA is TGCGCCAGCAGCTTGGGAACGACAGGGGCGCAGAGGACTGAAGCTTTCTTT. This encodes CASSLGTTGAQRTEAFF.

This clonotype was seen ten or more times. The gene calls are TRBV20-1 and TRBJ2-1; D may be TRBD2 (5 bases). This CDR3 region has 16 residues. V was shortened by 1 base and J by 0 bases, with 13 bases between the two germline ends. The germline CDR1 and CDR2 sequences are DFQATT and SNEGSKA (reference sequence). The chain's CDR3 is CSARVAIRSSYNEQFF. The CDR3 DNA is TGCAGTGCTAGAGTAGCGATTCGTAGCTCCTACAATGAGCAGTTCTTC.

The rearrangement joins TRBV29-1 to TRBJ2-7; D gene uncertain. The CDR3 contains 12 residues. V dropped 4 bases and J dropped 2 bases, with 9 bases sitting between them. CDR1 SQVTM and CDR2 ANQGSEA come from the germline V gene. CDR3 coding DNA: TGCAGCGTTGTGATGGATCCCTACGAGCAGTACTTC. It encodes CSVVMDPYEQYF.

The table lists this clonotype with a few counts. The chain couples TRBV3-1 to TRBJ1-1; TRBD1 aligns across 8 bases. V shed 4 bases and J 3 bases; nucleotides not matched to a gene: 4. The CDR3 sequence is 14 residues long. From germline, CDR1 is LGHDT and CDR2 YNNKEL (reference sequence). For the CDR3, the DNA is TGTGCCAGCAGCCCAGGACAGGGTTACACTGAAGCTTTCTTT. It yields the protein CASSPGQGYTEAFF.

This clonotype was seen ten or more times. This chain links TRBV29-1 with TRBJ2-5; D may be TRBD1 (6 bases). Deletions cut 6 bases from V and 2 bases from J, with 16 bases between. From germline, CDR1 is SQVTM and CDR2 ANQGSEA. The CDR3 length is 14 residues. CDR3 coding DNA: TGCAGCGTCCGATCCGGGACACTACAAGAGACCCAGTACTTC. This encodes CSVRSGTLQETQYF.

The chain couples TRBV12-3 or TRBV12-4 to TRBJ2-3; weak D call: TRBD1 (6 bases). This CDR3 is 15 amino acids long. The V gene lost 5 bases and the J gene lost 3 bases, with 15 bases spanning the gap. CDR3 sequence (DNA): TGTGCCAGCAGTCGACGGGACAATCCTACAGATACGCAGTATTTT. This encodes CASSRRDNPTDTQYF.

This clonotype showed up many times. V gene TRBV5-5 combines with J gene TRBJ2-7; no definite D call. This CDR3 contains 11 residues. Germline CDR1 and CDR2: SGHKS and YYEKEE (reference sequence). V lost 4 bases and J 3 bases, leaving 5 bases between the germline ends. The CDR3 protein is CASSADYEQYF. The CDR3 region has the DNA TGTGCCAGCAGCGCCGACTACGAGCAGTACTTC.

A remark on this clonotype: One end of the junction fails to match germline, which may point to a read error. The V gene is TRBV12-3 or TRBV12-4, the J gene TRBJ1-1, with D maybe TRBD1 (6 bases). This CDR3 has 14 amino acids. CDR3: CANSPGAMNTEAFF. The CDR3 DNA reads as TGTGCCAACAGTCCAGGGGCCATGAACACTGAAGCTTTCTTT.